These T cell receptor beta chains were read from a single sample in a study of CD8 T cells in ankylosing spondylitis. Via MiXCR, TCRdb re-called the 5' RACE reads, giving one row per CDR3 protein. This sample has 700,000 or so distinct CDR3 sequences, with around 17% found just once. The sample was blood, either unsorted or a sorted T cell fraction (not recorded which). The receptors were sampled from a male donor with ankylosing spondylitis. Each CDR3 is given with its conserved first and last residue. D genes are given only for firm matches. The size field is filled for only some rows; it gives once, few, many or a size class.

TGTGCCAGCAGCTTCGGATCGGAGGACAGCCTTATGCAGTATTTT CASSFGSEDSLMQYF 15 TRBJ2-3 TRBV6-1 . .
TGTGCCAGCAGCAAAGGACAATCCGGGGAGCTGTTTTTT CASSKGQSGELFF 13 TRBJ2-2 TRBV7-9 . .
TGTGCCAGCACCAAACCCCCGCCCGGGAACACTGAAGCTTTCTTT CASTKPPPGNTEAFF 15 TRBJ1-1 TRBV28 few .
TGTGCCAGCAGTTATTCTCGGGAGAGGCCCGGGGAGCTGTTTTTT CASSYSRERPGELFF 15 TRBJ2-2 TRBV6-2/TRBV6-3 . .
TGTGCCAGCAGCTTAGATGAGGGCAGTCAGCCCCAGCATTTT CASSLDEGSQPQHF 14 TRBJ1-5 TRBV11-2 few .
TGTGCCAGCGGGCTGAACACTGAAGCTTTCTTT CASGLNTEAFF 11 TRBJ1-1 TRBV28 . .
TGCAGTGCTACAGCGGGAGGGCCTGGGGAGACCCAGTACTTC CSATAGGPGETQYF 14 TRBJ2-5 TRBV20-1 many TRBD2
TGTGCCAGCGAATTCGAATACGGCGAGAAAACCTTC CASEFEYGEKTF 12 TRBJ1-2 TRBV2 . .
TGCAGCGTAGAATTCAGGGGAGAGACCCAGTACTTC CSVEFRGETQYF 12 TRBJ2-5 TRBV29-1 few .
TGTGCCATCCGGACGGACAGGAGCACCGGGGAGCTGTTTTTT CAIRTDRSTGELFF 14 TRBJ2-2 TRBV10-3 many TRBD1
TGTGCCAGCAGCTTCTTTCCCAACTACGAGCAGTACTTC CASSFFPNYEQYF 13 TRBJ2-7 TRBV7-9 few .
TGTGCCAGCAGTTTATTCCGGGGACAGGGGGCGAGTGAGCAGTACTTC CASSLFRGQGASEQYF 16 TRBJ2-7 TRBV12-3/TRBV12-4 few TRBD1
TGCGCCAGCAGCCGGACTACAGGGTTATCTAATGAAAAACTGTTTTTT CASSRTTGLSNEKLFF 16 TRBJ1-4 TRBV4-1 . .
TGTGCCAGCAGTCGTACAGGGAGTACTGAAGCTTTCTTT CASSRTGSTEAFF 13 TRBJ1-1 TRBV27 . .
TGTGCCAGCACCCCCGGACAGGTTAAGGCTATGCGTTCTGGGGCCAACGTCCTGACTTTC CASTPGQVKAMRSGANVLTF 20 TRBJ2-6 TRBV11-1 . TRBD1
TGTGCCAGCTCGGAATTAGCGGGCAAACAAGAGACCCAGTACTTC CASSELAGKQETQYF 15 TRBJ2-5 TRBV18 . TRBD2
TGTGCCAGCAGCTGGGACAGACAAGAGACCCAGTACTTC CASSWDRQETQYF 13 TRBJ2-5 TRBV7-2 many TRBD1
TGCAGTGCTAGAGACAGAAGCCGTACCTACGAGCAGTACTTC CSARDRSRTYEQYF 14 TRBJ2-7 TRBV20-1 few .
TGTGCCAGCAGCTTGGTGGAGCTAACCACAGATACGCAGTATTTT CASSLVELTTDTQYF 15 TRBJ2-3 TRBV7-9 . .
TGTGCCAGCACCCAAAGGACACCTACTGAAGCTTTCTTT CASTQRTPTEAFF 13 TRBJ1-1 TRBV12-3/TRBV12-4 . .
TGCGCCAGCAGCTTGGATGGGGACTATGGCTACACCTTC CASSLDGDYGYTF 13 TRBJ1-2 TRBV5-1 many .
TGTGCCAGCAGCCAGGGGACAGGGGTCTACGGCTACACCTTC CASSQGTGVYGYTF 14 TRBJ1-2 TRBV14 few TRBD1
TGCAGTGCTAGACCTCTAGCGGGAGGGCCAAATGAGCAGTTCTTC CSARPLAGGPNEQFF 15 TRBJ2-1 TRBV20-1 . TRBD2
TGCAGTGCTCTAGGGACTAGCGGAAGCTACGAGCAGTACTTC CSALGTSGSYEQYF 14 TRBJ2-7 TRBV20-1 . TRBD2
TGTGCCAGCAGCCAAAAGGGATGGGGGCTCACAGATACGCAGTATTTT CASSQKGWGLTDTQYF 16 TRBJ2-3 TRBV7-6 . .
TGTGCCAGCACCTTTTCGACAGGCTCCTACGAGCAGTACTTC CASTFSTGSYEQYF 14 TRBJ2-7 TRBV3-1 . .
TGTGCCAGCAGTTACCACTCGTACCAGGACAGGGCGGGTGAGCAGTTCTTC CASSYHSYQDRAGEQFF 17 TRBJ2-1 TRBV6-2/TRBV6-3 . TRBD1
TGTGCCAGCAGTGGGGCCAGTGGTAATTCACCCCTCCACTTT CASSGASGNSPLHF 14 TRBJ1-6 TRBV25-1 . .
TGTGCCATCAGCGACCGGGACAGCAATGAAAAACTGTTTTTT CAISDRDSNEKLFF 14 TRBJ1-4 TRBV10-3 many TRBD1
TGCAGTGCTGATGGGTCCACCGGGGAGCTGTTTTTT CSADGSTGELFF 12 TRBJ2-2 TRBV20-1 . .
TGTGCCAGCAGCGCCAATCAGCCCCAGCATTTT CASSANQPQHF 11 TRBJ1-5 TRBV7-9 . .